Below, 28 T cell receptor beta chains from the same sample are listed, as sequenced in a study of blood T cell repertoires in COVID-19. Clones were sequenced by immunoSEQ multiplex PCR, and TCRdb holds only the in-frame ones, with some missing. The sample yields some 150,000 clones, 80% to 90% seen once. The material sequenced was peripheral blood. These receptors originate from a man aged 35-49 years with acute or convalescent COVID-19.

The gene calls are TRBV28 and TRBJ1-4; TRBD1 matches 8 bases. Germline V lookup: CDR1 MDHEN, CDR2 SYDVKM. Trimming removed 4 bases from V and 7 bases from J; junction bases left unmatched: 11. The CDR3 contains 16 residues. The CDR3 DNA is TGTGCCAGCAGTTCTGAAAAACAGGGGGGAAGTGAAAAACTGTTTTTT. Its translation: CASSSEKQGGSEKLFF.

This clone appeared a single time. The V and J genes are TRBV3-1 (or the pseudogene TRBV3-2) and TRBJ2-3; 9 bases align to TRBD2. CDR1 LGHDT and CDR2 YNNKEL come from the germline V gene (reference sequence). The CDR3 extends over 15 amino acids. Unmatched junction bases numbered 11, after V lost 6 bases and J lost 7 bases. CDR3 residues: CASRSDAGGLNTQYF. In nucleotides, the CDR3 is TGTGCCAGCAGGTCGGACGCGGGGGGGCTTAATACGCAGTATTTT.

The chain employs TRBV5-6 and TRBJ2-7, with a tentative D call TRBD2 (5 bases). The CDR3 is 16 amino acids. Trimming left V 4 bases short and J 0 bases short, with 17 bases between. Per germline, CDR1 SGHDT and CDR2 YYEEEE. The CDR3 loop is CASSPRGRARSYEQYF. DNA for the CDR3: TGTGCCAGCAGCCCCCGCGGGCGGGCCCGCTCCTACGAGCAGTACTTC.

The chain carries TRBV5-1 and TRBJ1-4; D is uncertain. The germline V gene encodes CDR1 SGHRS and CDR2 YFSETQ. This CDR3 has 17 residues. V gave up 1 base and J gave up 0 bases, with 13 bases separating them. CDR3 in amino acids: CASSLKSRTATNEKLFF. CDR3 sequence (DNA): TGCGCCAGCAGCTTGAAATCCAGGACTGCAACTAATGAAAAACTGTTTTTT.

As concerns this clone: The same CDR3 is also encoded by other DNA sequences in this sample. The chain combines TRBV29-1 with TRBJ1-1; 7 positions match TRBD1. V lost 4 bases to trimming and J lost 2 bases; unmatched junction nucleotides: 4. The CDR3 contains 13 residues. Per germline, CDR1 SQVTM and CDR2 ANQGSEA. The CDR3 loop reads CSVGQGKNTEAFF. CDR3 nucleotides: TGCAGCGTTGGACAGGGTAAAAACACTGAAGCTTTCTTT. Full variable domain (rest looked up from reference TRBV29-1 and TRBJ1-1): SAVISQKPSRDICQRGTSLTIQCQVDSQVTMMFWYRQQPGQSLTLIATANQGSEATYESGFVIDKFPISRPNLTFSTLTVSNMSPEDSSIYLCSVGQGKNTEAFFGQGTRLTVV.

V gene TRBV5-8 combines with J gene TRBJ2-7, with TRBD1 as a possible D gene (6 bases). Germline loops: CDR1 SGHTS, CDR2 YDEGEE. The V end lost 4 bases, the J end lost 5 bases, and 19 bases lay between the germline ends. CDR3 length: 15 residues. The CDR3 is CASSPRELRDNEQYF. DNA for the CDR3: TGTGCCAGCAGCCCTCGCGAACTCAGGGACAACGAGCAGTACTTC.

The chain links TRBV2 to TRBJ1-1, with D unclear. The CDR3 is 13 residues long. CDR1 and CDR2 from the germline V gene are SNHLY and FYNNEI. V lost 4 bases and J 5 bases, leaving 11 bases between the germline ends. Here the CDR3 reads CASSGVVRTEAFF. In DNA form, the CDR3 reads TGTGCCAGCAGTGGAGTCGTGAGGACTGAAGCTTTCTTT.

This clone was seen just once. This chain joins TRBV19 and TRBJ1-2; a weak D match, TRBD1 (6 bases). The CDR3 contains 14 residues. Deletions cut 5 bases from V and 2 bases from J, with 12 bases between. The germline CDR1 and CDR2 sequences are LNHDA and SQIVND (reference sequence). CDR3 sequence: CASSPGTTNYGYTF. In DNA, the CDR3 is TGTGCCAGTAGTCCCGGGACAACGAACTATGGCTACACCTTC.

This clone was counted a single time. The CDR3 loop reads CASVQGVYGYTF. In DNA form, the CDR3 reads TGTGCCAGCGTACAGGGAGTCTATGGCTACACCTTC. V and J are TRBV12-3 or TRBV12-4 and TRBJ1-2; maybe TRBD1 (6 bases). Trimming took off 8 bases at V and 4 bases at J, with 11 bases between the two ends. The CDR3 length is 12 residues.

This chain uses TRBV2 with TRBJ2-2; a possible D gene is TRBD1 (5 bases). The germline gives CDR1 SNHLY, CDR2 FYNNEI. The V gene lost 1 base and the J gene lost 4 bases, with 16 bases spanning the gap. The CDR3 extends over 17 amino acids. The CDR3: CASSEEGRGAVTGELFF. In DNA form, the CDR3 reads TGTGCCAGCAGTGAAGAGGGTAGGGGCGCGGTCACCGGGGAGCTGTTTTTT.

This chain connects TRBV7-9 to TRBJ1-3, with 8 positions matching TRBD1. The CDR3 has 16 amino acids. J was trimmed by 4 bases and V by 0 bases; bases with no gene match: 5. The V gene's germline CDR1 is SEHNR and CDR2 FQNEAQ (reference sequence). For the CDR3, the DNA is TGTGCCAGCAGCTTAGCTCAGGGGGCGAGCGGAAACACCATATATTTT. It specifies CASSLAQGASGNTIYF.

The genes are TRBV3-1 (or the pseudogene TRBV3-2) and TRBJ1-3, with D perhaps matching TRBD1 (5 bases). The CDR3 totals 17 residues. CDR1 and CDR2 (germline): LGHDT, YNNKEL (reference sequence). V was shortened by 3 bases and J by 1 base, with 16 bases between the two germline ends. The CDR3 region has the DNA TGTGCCAGCAGCCAGCTTATATCAACAGGATCTGGAAACACCATATATTTT. It is translated as CASSQLISTGSGNTIYF.

V is TRBV5-6 and J is TRBJ2-6, with D unclear. The V gene's germline CDR1 is SGHDT and CDR2 YYEEEE. V lost 4 bases and J lost 0, with 11 bases in between. The CDR3 is made up of 16 amino acids. For the CDR3, the DNA is TGTGCCAGCAGCGACGACGGAGCCTCTGGGGCCAACGTCCTGACTTTC. Protein: CASSDDGASGANVLTF.

The chain recombines TRBV24-1 with TRBJ2-7, with 9 nucleotides matching TRBD1. The CDR3 has 16 amino acids. Trimming removed 1 base from V and 5 bases from J; junction bases left unmatched: 8. Germline lookup yields CDR1 KGHDR and CDR2 SFDVKD. The CDR3 DNA reads as TGTGCCACCAGTGATTTACCGGGACAGGGTATCCACGAGCAGTACTTC. Encoded protein: CATSDLPGQGIHEQYF.

The chain employs TRBV3-1 (or the pseudogene TRBV3-2) and TRBJ2-5; 12 bases line up with TRBD2. Germline loops: CDR1 LGHDT, CDR2 YNNKEL (reference sequence). The CDR3 sequence is 17 residues long. The V gene end was trimmed by 1 base and the J gene end by 6 bases; junction bases not matched to a gene: 9. The CDR3 DNA is TGTGCCAGCAGCCAAGTTAGGCTAGCGGGGGGGTGGAAGACCCAGTACTTC. This translates into CASSQVRLAGGWKTQYF.

This clone was detected once. V is TRBV5-1 and J is TRBJ2-3; D possibly corresponds to TRBD1 (5 bases). This CDR3 has 15 amino acids. V was clipped by 0 bases and J by 6 bases, with 14 bases between them. CDR1 is SGHRS and CDR2 is YFSETQ in the germline V gene. This CDR3 reads CASSLATTEQDTQYF. Here the CDR3 DNA reads TGCGCCAGCAGCTTGGCCACGACAGAACAGGATACGCAGTATTTT.

The V and J genes are TRBV23-1 and TRBJ1-6, with D uncertain. TRBV23-1 is an open reading frame, and its role is uncertain. The CDR3 is 11 residues long. Trimming stripped 5 bases from V and 10 bases from J, with 6 bases between. In DNA form, the CDR3 reads TGCGCCAGCAGTGGAGGATCACCCCTCCACTTT. Translation gives CASSGGSPLHF.

V gene TRBV11-2 combines with J gene TRBJ1-4; tentative D call: TRBD1 (5 bases). CDR3 length: 13 amino acids. Per the germline V gene, CDR1 is SGHAT and CDR2 is FQNNGV. Trimming shortened V by 0 bases and J by 10 bases, and 9 bases separated the two germline ends. The DNA of the CDR3 is TGTGCCAGCAGCTTAGATCGGGGGGGAAAACTGTTTTTT. Its protein is CASSLDRGGKLFF.

In its sample, this clone was seen once. The chain employs TRBV5-6 and TRBJ2-1; D unresolved. The CDR3 runs 16 residues. Trimming cost V 2 bases and J 4 bases, with 16 bases left between them. Germline values: CDR1 SGHDT, CDR2 YYEEEE. In DNA form, the CDR3 reads TGTGCCAGCAGCTTAGTAAAACAAATCCTTTACAATGAGCAGTTCTTC. Residues: CASSLVKQILYNEQFF. Based on the CDR3 plus reference TRBV5-6 and TRBJ2-1, the full variable domain is DAGVTQSPTHLIKTRGQQVTLRCSPKSGHDTVSWYQQALGQGPQFIFQYYEEEERQRGNFPDRFSGHQFPNYSSELNVNALLLGDSALYLCASSLVKQILYNEQFFGPGTRLTVL.

The chain couples TRBV5-4 to TRBJ2-5; 7 bases are shared with TRBD2. This CDR3 is 15 amino acids long. The V segment lost 2 bases and the J segment 5 bases; nucleotides outside the gene matches: 9. CDR1 SGHNT and CDR2 YYREEE come from the germline V gene (reference sequence). The chain's CDR3 is CASSFGGGAGETQYF. The DNA of the CDR3 is TGTGCCAGCAGCTTCGGGGGAGGGGCGGGGGAGACCCAGTACTTC. The full variable domain, completed using reference TRBV5-4 and TRBJ2-5, is ETGVTQSPTHLIKTRGQQVTLRCSSQSGHNTVSWYQQALGQGPQFIFQYYREEENGRGNFPPRFSGLQFPNYSSELNVNALELDDSALYLCASSFGGGAGETQYFGPGTRLLVL.

The rearrangement uses TRBV7-8 and TRBJ2-7; tentatively, D is TRBD1 (5 bases). The CDR3 has 16 residues. Germline-derived CDR1 and CDR2 are SGHVS and FQNEAQ. The V end was cut by 1 base, the J end by 2 bases, with 15 bases between. CDR3 bases: TGTGCCAGCAGCTTAGTTCGGTCCAGGGTCCCCTACGAGCAGTACTTC. As protein: CASSLVRSRVPYEQYF.

The chain employs TRBV18 and TRBJ1-1; D is unclear. CDR3 length: 13 amino acids. V was cut by 3 bases and J by 0 bases, with 5 bases left in between. Germline V gives CDR1 KGHSH, CDR2 LQKENI. In nucleotides, the CDR3 is TGTGCCAGCTCACCGGGAGTGAACACTGAAGCTTTCTTT. Translation: CASSPGVNTEAFF.

Here the CDR3 DNA reads TGCGCCAGCAGCCACCCCTCGAGGGAGGCCGGGGAGCTGTTTTTT. It is translated as CASSHPSREAGELFF. V and J are TRBV4-1 and TRBJ2-2, with D maybe TRBD2 (6 bases). The CDR3 loop spans 15 amino acids. The V gene's germline CDR1 is MGHRA and CDR2 YSYEKL. Trimming stripped 3 bases from V and 6 bases from J, with 14 bases between.

This chain joins TRBV30 and TRBJ2-3; 7 bases are a match to TRBD1. The ends lost 2 bases at V and 0 bases at J; junction bases unmatched: 5. CDR3 length: 15 residues. Germline V CDR1 and CDR2: GTSNPN, SVGIG (reference sequence). The CDR3 spells CAWSSGTASTDTQYF. The CDR3 DNA reads as TGTGCCTGGAGTTCTGGGACAGCTAGCACAGATACGCAGTATTTT.

This clone appeared a single time. The chain combines TRBV18 with TRBJ2-7; D is unclear. The CDR3 length is 13 residues. Germline assignment: CDR1 KGHSH and CDR2 LQKENI. The V and J ends lost 2 bases and 2 bases respectively, with 7 bases between them. The chain's CDR3 is CASSPTVTYEQYF. DNA of the CDR3: TGTGCCAGCTCACCAACAGTAACCTACGAGCAGTACTTC.

This chain uses TRBV5-4 with TRBJ1-1; maybe TRBD1 (5 bases). CDR3 size: 15 residues. Germline lookup yields CDR1 SGHNT and CDR2 YYREEE (reference sequence). The V end lost 0 bases, the J end lost 3 bases, and 12 bases lay between the germline ends. The CDR3 loop is CASSLVSGLYTEAFF. The DNA of the CDR3 is TGTGCCAGCAGCTTGGTTTCAGGGTTGTACACTGAAGCTTTCTTT.

V and J are TRBV5-1 and TRBJ2-1; TRBD2 matches 9 bases. In germline, CDR1 is SGHRS, CDR2 YFSETQ. The V and J ends lost 6 bases and 5 bases, in that order; junction bases with no gene match: 6. The CDR3 runs 14 residues. CDR3 loop: CASNQRGANNEQFF. In nucleotides, the CDR3 is TGCGCCAGCAACCAGCGGGGGGCCAACAATGAGCAGTTCTTC.

The chain is built from TRBV7-9 and TRBJ2-7, with TRBD1 matching 9 bases. CDR1 and CDR2 from the germline V gene are SEHNR and FQNEAQ (reference sequence). The CDR3 runs 18 residues. With 5 bases clipped from V and 5 bases from J, the junction kept 19 bases outside the gene matches. CDR3 DNA: TGTGCCAGCAGCCCAAAGGGTCGATGGGACAGGGATAACCACGAGCAGTACTTC. Protein product: CASSPKGRWDRDNHEQYF. The whole variable domain, filled in from reference TRBV7-9 and TRBJ2-7, reads DTGVSQNPRHKITKRGQNVTFRCDPISEHNRLYWYRQTLGQGPEFLTYFQNEAQLEKSRLLSDRFSAERPKGSFSTLEIQRTEQGDSAMYLCASSPKGRWDRDNHEQYFGPGTRLTVT.